A selection of T cell receptor beta chains follows, all from one sample in a study of T cell responses to AZD1222 COVID-19 vaccine. Sequencing was performed with immunoSEQ multiplex PCR; in TCRdb, only in-frame clones are kept and a portion is missing. Of tens of thousands of clones in the sample, nearly 90% were seen once. The source was peripheral blood, collected on day 0 of AZD1222 vaccination. The receptors were sampled from an adult in good health. Each CDR3 is given with its conserved first and last residue. D genes are given only for firm matches. Size is omitted from some rows. Given values are once, few, many or a class for expanded clones.

clone_size d_call j_call v_call cdr3_aa cdr3_nt
- - TRBJ1-4 TRBV9 CASSVRGQNEKLFF TGTGCCAGCAGCGTTCGAGGCCAAAATGAAAAACTGTTTTTT
- TRBD1 TRBJ2-5 TRBV19 CASSIGTGGRETQYF TGTGCCAGTAGTATCGGCACAGGGGGCCGGGAGACCCAGTACTTC
- - TRBJ2-1 TRBV19 CASSIISGDEQFF TGTGCCAGTAGTATTATTTCGGGGGATGAGCAGTTCTTC
- - TRBJ2-7 TRBV6-5 CASSAGTSTYEQYF TGTGCCAGCAGCGCCGGGACAAGCACCTACGAGCAGTACTTC
- TRBD1 TRBJ2-7 TRBV7-2 CASSLAGQLTEQYF TGTGCCAGCAGCTTAGCGGGACAGCTAACCGAGCAGTACTTC
- - TRBJ1-2 TRBV5-1 CASSLAEKGSGYTF TGCGCCAGCAGCTTGGCGGAAAAAGGTAGTGGCTACACCTTC
- - TRBJ2-7 TRBV12-3/TRBV12-4 CASSLGGPGKQYF TGTGCCAGCAGTTTAGGGGGCCCGGGGAAGCAGTACTTC
- TRBD1 TRBJ1-2 TRBV5-4 CASSLKGAQPYGYTF TGTGCCAGCAGCTTAAAGGGGGCGCAGCCCTATGGCTACACCTTC
- - TRBJ2-7 TRBV6-5 CASRRQAAYEQYF TGTGCCAGCAGGCGTCAGGCAGCCTACGAGCAGTACTTC
- - TRBJ1-1 TRBV5-1 CASRRQATNTEAFF TGCGCCAGCAGACGACAGGCCACGAACACTGAAGCTTTCTTT
- - TRBJ2-7 TRBV28 CASSLGGRTSYEQYF TGTGCCAGCAGTTTAGGGGGGAGAACCTCCTACGAGCAGTACTTC
- - TRBJ2-6 TRBV10-3 CAISQNHLISGANVLTF TGTGCCATCAGCCAAAACCATTTAATTTCTGGGGCCAACGTCCTGACTTTC
- - TRBJ1-1 TRBV5-6 CASSGGFLDAGGNTEAFF TGTGCCAGCAGCGGGGGGTTTTTGGACGCCGGAGGGAACACTGAAGCTTTCTTT
once - TRBJ2-3 TRBV2 CASLRQARTDTQYF TGTGCCAGCCTTCGACAGGCTCGCACAGATACGCAGTATTTT
- - TRBJ2-2 TRBV7-6 CASSTGSGSTGELFF TGTGCCAGCAGCACCGGGTCCGGGAGCACCGGGGAGCTGTTTTTT
- - TRBJ2-2 TRBV20-1 CSASKLLNTGELFF TGCAGTGCTAGTAAACTCCTGAACACCGGGGAGCTGTTTTTT
- - TRBJ1-2 TRBV2 CASSASARYGYTF TGTGCCAGCAGTGCCTCAGCACGCTATGGCTACACCTTC
- TRBD1 TRBJ2-1 TRBV7-3 CASSLGQGGNEQFF TGTGCCAGCAGCTTGGGACAGGGGGGGAATGAGCAGTTCTTC
- TRBD1 TRBJ2-7 TRBV19 CASRRQGDSYEQYF TGTGCCAGTAGGAGACAGGGGGATAGCTACGAGCAGTACTTC
- - TRBJ1-2 TRBV28 CASSLREIRGYTF TGTGCCAGCAGTTTGAGGGAGATACGTGGCTACACCTTC
- TRBD1 TRBJ1-2 TRBV5-1 CASSLRDRSSINYGYTF TGCGCCAGCAGCCTAAGGGACAGGTCCTCCATTAACTATGGCTACACCTTC
- TRBD1 TRBJ2-3 TRBV7-2 CASSSRLWAGGPDTQYF TGTGCCAGCAGCTCCCGCCTGTGGGCAGGGGGTCCAGATACGCAGTATTTT
- - TRBJ2-5 TRBV7-9 CASSDGRQETQYF TGTGCCAGCAGCGACGGACGTCAAGAGACCCAGTACTTC
- - TRBJ1-2 TRBV9 CASSVDIGRYGYTF TGTGCCAGCAGCGTAGATATCGGACGTTATGGCTACACCTTC
- - TRBJ2-3 TRBV15 CATSRDLGADTQYF TGTGCCACCAGCAGAGACCTAGGGGCAGATACGCAGTATTTT
- TRBD1 TRBJ2-7 TRBV6-5 CASSYSGGQGPYEQYF TGTGCCAGCAGTTACTCGGGTGGACAGGGCCCCTACGAGCAGTACTTC
- - TRBJ1-2 TRBV18 CASSPGTNYGYTF TGTGCCAGCTCACCCGGGACGAACTATGGCTACACCTTC
- TRBD2 TRBJ2-1 TRBV6-2/TRBV6-3 CASSWSSGGASEQFF TGTGCCAGCAGTTGGAGTAGCGGGGGGGCCAGTGAGCAGTTCTTC
- - TRBJ2-3 TRBV20-1 CSATWRDTQYF TGCAGTGCAACTTGGAGAGATACGCAGTATTTT
- - TRBJ2-5 TRBV19 CASSTHQAQYF TGTGCCAGTAGTACCCATCAGGCCCAGTACTTC
- - TRBJ2-5 TRBV7-9 CASSFYREAETQYF TGTGCCAGCAGCTTTTACAGGGAGGCGGAGACCCAGTACTTC
- - TRBJ2-7 TRBV5-1 CASSLRGSYEQYF TGCGCCAGCAGCTTACGGGGTTCCTACGAGCAGTACTTC
- - TRBJ2-3 TRBV5-6 CASSLVGTDTQYF TGTGCCAGCAGCTTGGTGGGCACAGATACGCAGTATTTT
- TRBD1 TRBJ2-1 TRBV30 CAWSGQGYNEQFF TGTGCCTGGAGTGGACAGGGCTACAATGAGCAGTTCTTC
- - TRBJ2-2 TRBV9 CASSVGARRDTGELFF TGTGCCAGCAGCGTAGGAGCCCGCCGAGACACCGGGGAGCTGTTTTTT
- TRBD1 TRBJ1-1 TRBV29-1 CSVPPGQGWTEAFF TGCAGCGTCCCTCCTGGACAGGGATGGACTGAAGCTTTCTTT
- TRBD2 TRBJ2-7 TRBV18 CASGRGENYEQYF TGTGCCAGCGGCCGGGGGGAAAACTACGAGCAGTACTTC
once TRBD1 TRBJ1-3 TRBV19 CASSRGTVFGNTIYF TGTGCCAGTAGTAGAGGGACAGTCTTTGGAAACACCATATATTTT
- TRBD1 TRBJ2-1 TRBV4-1 CASSHWGTVSEQFF TGCGCCAGCAGCCATTGGGGGACAGTTAGTGAGCAGTTCTTC
few - TRBJ1-4 TRBV4-3 CASSQWGLGGADEKLFF TGCGCCAGCAGCCAATGGGGTTTGGGGGGCGCGGATGAAAAACTGTTTTTT